A single sample gave rise to the 28 T cell receptor beta chains below, sequenced in a study of T cells in localized non-small cell lung cancer. Profiling relied on immunoSEQ multiplex PCR, and the TCRdb table lists in-frame clones only, not all of them. The sample holds 10,000 to 13,000 clones, 48% seen once. This specimen was lymph node tissue, taken before any cancer treatment. These receptors were collected from a woman aged 35 to 75 with stage II squamous cell lung carcinoma.

CDR3 nucleotides: TGTGCCAGCAGCCTCACAGGGGTGAAACAGCCCCAGCATTTT. This codes for CASSLTGVKQPQHF. The chain has TRBV28 and TRBJ1-5; 7 bases align to TRBD1. With V trimmed by 6 bases and J by 7 bases, 9 bases remained unmatched. Germline V gives CDR1 MDHEN, CDR2 SYDVKM. The CDR3 has 14 residues.

This clone was seen more than once but under ten times. The rearrangement joins TRBV1 to TRBJ1-2. TRBV1 is an annotated pseudogene. This CDR3 contains 14 residues. CDR3 DNA sequence: TGCGCCAGCAGCCAAGAGAAGGCGCCGTGGGGCTACACCTTC. Protein sequence: CASSQEKAPWGYTF.

This clone turned up a few times. V and J are TRBV28 and TRBJ1-1; D perhaps matches TRBD1 (6 bases). The germline V gene encodes CDR1 MDHEN and CDR2 SYDVKM. The CDR3 has 15 amino acids. V shed 8 bases and J shed 4 bases, with 20 bases lying between them. Here the CDR3 DNA reads TGTGCCAGCTCCGGGACAAGGGCGCCGGGCACTGAAGCTTTCTTT. As protein: CASSGTRAPGTEAFF.

This clone was seen only a few times. This sequence joins TRBV9 and TRBJ1-5; 7 positions match TRBD1. Germline-derived CDR1 and CDR2 are SGDLS and YYNGEE. J gave up 3 bases and V 7 bases, and 13 bases lay outside the gene matches. The CDR3 has 16 amino acids. CDR3 DNA sequence: TGTGCCAGCCGTCGTGGGCAACAGGGGTACAATCAGCCCCAGCATTTT. This encodes CASRRGQQGYNQPQHF.

The chain has TRBV6-8 and TRBJ2-6; D ambiguous. V gave up 2 bases and J gave up 1 base, with 15 bases separating them. The CDR3 totals 18 residues. Germline CDR1 is MNHGY and CDR2 is SAAAGT. CDR3 in DNA: TGTGCCAGCAGTTACAGTGCAGATATTATATCTGGGGCCAACGTCCTGACTTTC. It translates to CASSYSADIISGANVLTF.

This clone was seen more than once but under ten times. J is TRBJ2-1 and V is TRBV11-3; D call uncertain. V lost 4 bases to trimming and J lost 6 bases, with 16 bases between them. Looked up from germline, CDR1 is SGHNT and CDR2 is YENEEA. This CDR3 is built from 15 residues. The CDR3 sequence is CASSSKRRIGNEQFF. In DNA, the CDR3 is TGTGCCAGCAGCTCGAAGCGCCGGATCGGCAATGAGCAGTTCTTC.

In its sample, this clone was seen a few times. The gene calls are TRBV6-8 and TRBJ1-5, with a possible D match to TRBD1 (6 bases). Germline V lookup: CDR1 MNHGY, CDR2 SAAAGT. V shed 6 bases and J shed 6 bases, with 15 bases lying between them. The CDR3 is made up of 14 amino acids. CDR3 sequence (DNA): TGTGCCAGCAGCCCCGTGGGGGCAGGTCAGCCCCAGCATTTT. Translating it yields CASSPVGAGQPQHF.

This chain links TRBV19 with TRBJ1-2; 7 nucleotides align to TRBD1. Germline values: CDR1 LNHDA, CDR2 SQIVND (reference sequence). The CDR3 loop spans 14 amino acids. The ends lost 4 bases at V and 6 bases at J; junction bases unmatched: 8. The CDR3 protein is CASSTPGTDDGYTF. CDR3 sequence (DNA): TGTGCCAGTAGTACCCCCGGGACAGATGATGGCTACACCTTC.

This chain links TRBV11-3 with TRBJ2-1; the D gene is possibly TRBD2 (7 bases). With 3 bases removed from V and 4 bases from J, the gap between germline ends came to 19 bases. Germline assignment: CDR1 SGHNT and CDR2 YENEEA. This CDR3 region has 17 residues. The CDR3, as DNA: TGTGCCAGCAGCTTTGGGGGCGGCGGGAGAGGTTACAATGAGCAGTTCTTC. The encoded protein is CASSFGGGGRGYNEQFF.

This clone was recorded a few times. The rearrangement uses TRBV11-3 and TRBJ1-1, with D possibly TRBD1 on 5 matching bases. The CDR3 covers 15 residues. Trimming took off 5 bases at V and 0 bases at J, with 13 bases between the two ends. The germline CDR1 and CDR2 sequences are SGHNT and YENEEA. The CDR3 here is CASSRRQSLNTEAFF. In DNA, the CDR3 is TGTGCCAGCAGCCGCAGACAGAGTTTGAACACTGAAGCTTTCTTT. Complete variable domain (other parts from reference TRBV11-3 and TRBJ1-1): EAGVVQSPRYKIIEKKQPVAFWCNPISGHNTLYWYLQNLGQGPELLIRYENEEAVDDSQLPKDRFSAERLKGVDSTLKIQPAELGDSAVYLCASSRRQSLNTEAFFGQGTRLTVV.

V usage is TRBV19 and J usage is TRBJ1-2; no clear D gene. CDR3 length equals 14 residues. Germline CDR1 is LNHDA and CDR2 is SQIVND (reference sequence). Trimming stripped 8 bases from V and 0 bases from J, with 13 bases between. CDR3 residues: CASAKALPNYGYTF. Written as DNA, the CDR3 is TGTGCCAGTGCCAAGGCCCTTCCTAACTATGGCTACACCTTC.

This chain links TRBV6-8 with TRBJ1-2; D is ambiguous. The length of the CDR3 is 12 residues. V lost 5 bases, J lost 7 bases, and 11 bases lay in between. Germline-derived CDR1 and CDR2 are MNHGY and SAAAGT. This chain's CDR3 is CASSENRVGYTF. DNA for the CDR3: TGTGCCAGCAGTGAGAACCGGGTTGGCTACACCTTC.

The chain combines TRBV11-3 with TRBJ1-5; 7 bases line up with TRBD1. Germline trimming cut 5 bases from V and 7 bases from J; bases unmatched to any gene: 8. The CDR3 covers 14 residues. CDR1 and CDR2 from the germline V gene are SGHNT and YENEEA. The chain's CDR3 is CASSPRQGGQPQHF. As DNA, the CDR3 is TGTGCCAGCAGCCCTCGACAGGGAGGGCAGCCCCAGCATTTT.

This clone was seen a handful of times. V is TRBV28 and J is TRBJ1-2; 7 bases agree with TRBD1. Germline CDR1 MDHEN, CDR2 SYDVKM. The CDR3 is made up of 17 amino acids. V gave up 0 bases and J gave up 5 bases; unmatched junction bases: 12. The CDR3 spells CASSLWDNRDSQYGYTF. The CDR3 bases are TGTGCCAGCAGTTTATGGGATAACCGGGACAGCCAGTATGGCTACACCTTC.

The chain is built from TRBV6-8 and TRBJ2-3; 12 positions agree with TRBD1. The J segment lost 4 bases and the V segment lost 5 bases, leaving 7 bases of the junction unmatched. Germline V gives CDR1 MNHGY, CDR2 SAAAGT. This CDR3 contains 16 residues. The CDR3 protein is CASSRGDRGRPDTQYF. The CDR3 nucleotides are TGTGCCAGCAGTAGAGGGGACAGGGGGCGCCCAGATACGCAGTATTTT.

The chain recombines TRBV29-1 with TRBJ1-2, with D hard to call. This CDR3 region has 13 residues. V was clipped by 2 bases and J by 1 base, with 8 bases between them. Germline V gives CDR1 SQVTM, CDR2 ANQGSEA. CDR3 nucleotide sequence: TGCAGCGTTGAAACGGGGAATAACTATGGCTACACCTTC. Amino acid sequence: CSVETGNNYGYTF.

This clone was found a few times. CDR3 in amino acids: CASRLGGVAIHNEQFF. CDR3 DNA: TGTGCCAGCAGGCTCGGTGGGGTAGCCATTCACAATGAGCAGTTCTTC. The rearrangement uses TRBV11-3 and TRBJ2-1; no reliable D call. The CDR3 is 16 amino acids. Germline CDR1 reads SGHNT; CDR2 reads YENEEA. V was trimmed by 6 bases and J by 5 bases, leaving 20 bases between them.

V and J are TRBV28 and TRBJ2-3, with TRBD2 as a possible D gene (6 bases). V shed 4 bases and J shed 1 base, with 12 bases lying between them. The CDR3 length is 15 residues. Germline assignment: CDR1 MDHEN and CDR2 SYDVKM. The CDR3 nucleotides are TGTGCCAGCAGTTCGGGCGGGGCCGGCACAGATACGCAGTATTTT. Translating gives CASSSGGAGTDTQYF.

This clone was seen only a few times. The genes are TRBV6-4 and TRBJ1-4; D gene unclear. The CDR3 sequence is 16 residues long. The V gene lost 3 bases and the J gene lost 4 bases, with 15 bases spanning the gap. Per the germline V gene, CDR1 is MRHNA and CDR2 is SNTAGT. CDR3 region: CASSEAQGRLNEKLFF. The DNA of the CDR3 is TGTGCCAGCAGTGAAGCGCAAGGCAGACTTAATGAAAAACTGTTTTTT.

V gene TRBV6-8 combines with J gene TRBJ1-1; maybe TRBD1 (5 bases). From germline, CDR1 is MNHGY and CDR2 SAAAGT. This CDR3 region has 14 residues. V lost 6 bases and J 0 bases, leaving 11 bases between the germline ends. The CDR3 reads CASSRQPLNTEAFF. The CDR3 DNA reads TGTGCCAGCAGCCGACAGCCTTTGAACACTGAAGCTTTCTTT.

V usage is TRBV29-1 and J usage is TRBJ1-2; D not certain. V lost 3 bases and J lost 0, with 5 bases in between. Germline V gene data show CDR1 as SQVTM and CDR2 as ANQGSEA. The CDR3 length is 12 residues. CDR3 sequence: CSVDLPNYGYTF. For the CDR3, the DNA is TGCAGCGTTGATCTCCCTAACTATGGCTACACCTTC.

This chain uses TRBV6-8 with TRBJ2-1, with D perhaps TRBD1 (6 bases). Germline CDR1 is MNHGY and CDR2 is SAAAGT. This CDR3 region has 14 residues. Trimming took off 6 bases at V and 0 bases at J, with 9 bases between the two ends. As DNA, the CDR3 is TGTGCCAGCAGGACAGGAAGCTCCTACAATGAGCAGTTCTTC. This encodes CASRTGSSYNEQFF.

In DNA form, the CDR3 reads TGTGCCAGCAGCTTGACGGTTCAGGGCTACGAGCAGTACTTC. The encoded protein is CASSLTVQGYEQYF. This chain uses TRBV11-3 with TRBJ2-7, with a weak D call TRBD1 (5 bases). The CDR3 is 14 amino acids. Germline values: CDR1 SGHNT, CDR2 YENEEA. The V end lost 3 bases, the J end lost 3 bases, and 12 bases lay between the germline ends.

V and J are TRBV19 and TRBJ1-2; 10 nucleotides agree with TRBD1. J was trimmed by 3 bases and V by 2 bases; bases with no gene match: 3. This CDR3 spans 15 amino acids. Looked up from germline, CDR1 is LNHDA and CDR2 is SQIVND (reference sequence). CDR3 sequence reads: CASSIMTGGDYGYTF. CDR3 bases: TGTGCCAGTAGTATAATGACAGGGGGCGACTATGGCTACACCTTC.

V is TRBV11-3 and J is TRBJ2-6, with 7 bases identical to TRBD1. This CDR3 is built from 18 residues. V gave up 2 bases and J gave up 1 base; unmatched junction bases: 8. The germline CDR1 and CDR2 sequences are SGHNT and YENEEA. The CDR3 DNA follows: TGTGCCAGCAGCTTATCGACAGGGTGGGGTTCTGGGGCCAACGTCCTGACTTTC. This codes for CASSLSTGWGSGANVLTF.

This sequence joins TRBV28 and TRBJ1-3, with 7 bases aligning to TRBD1. This CDR3 region has 14 residues. The V and J ends lost 5 bases and 2 bases, in that order; junction bases with no gene match: 3. Germline CDR1 is MDHEN and CDR2 is SYDVKM. The CDR3 spells CASSPDRAGNTIYF. In DNA form, the CDR3 reads TGTGCCAGCAGTCCTGACAGGGCTGGAAACACCATATATTTT. Full variable domain (rest looked up from reference TRBV28 and TRBJ1-3): DVKVTQSSRYLVKRTGEKVFLECVQDMDHENMFWYRQDPGLGLRLIYFSYDVKMKEKGDIPEGYSVSREKKERFSLILESASTNQTSMYLCASSPDRAGNTIYFGEGSWLTVV.

Here the CDR3 DNA reads TGTGCCTGGACCAGCTCCTACAATGAGCAGTTCTTC. The encoded protein is CAWTSSYNEQFF. The chain uses TRBV30 and TRBJ2-1; D is uncertain. The ends were cut back, 4 bases at V and 0 bases at J, with 4 bases in the middle. The CDR3 has 12 amino acids. The germline gives CDR1 GTSNPN, CDR2 SVGIG (reference sequence).

The V call is TRBV9, the J call TRBJ2-7, with 7 bases aligning to TRBD1. The CDR3 extends over 19 amino acids. Germline loops: CDR1 SGDLS, CDR2 YYNGEE. Trimming removed 5 bases from V and 2 bases from J; junction bases left unmatched: 22. The CDR3 reads CASSEGHYARGLVPYEQYF. CDR3 sequence (DNA): TGTGCCAGCAGTGAAGGACACTACGCGAGGGGGCTAGTTCCCTACGAGCAGTACTTC.